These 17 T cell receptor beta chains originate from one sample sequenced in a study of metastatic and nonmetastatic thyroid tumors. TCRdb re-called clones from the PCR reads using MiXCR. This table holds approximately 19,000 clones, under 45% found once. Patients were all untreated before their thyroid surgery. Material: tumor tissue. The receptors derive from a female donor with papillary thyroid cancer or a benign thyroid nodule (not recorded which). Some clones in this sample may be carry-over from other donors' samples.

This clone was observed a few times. CDR3 protein: CSASPSTGASYTF. CDR3 coding DNA: TGCAGTGCCTCACCCTCGACAGGGGCATCCTACACCTTC. This chain links TRBV20-1 with TRBJ1-2, with 8 positions matching TRBD1. Germline V gene lookup returns CDR1 DFQATT and CDR2 SNEGSKA (reference sequence). The CDR3 is 13 residues long. V lost 6 bases to trimming and J lost 10 bases; unmatched junction nucleotides: 13.

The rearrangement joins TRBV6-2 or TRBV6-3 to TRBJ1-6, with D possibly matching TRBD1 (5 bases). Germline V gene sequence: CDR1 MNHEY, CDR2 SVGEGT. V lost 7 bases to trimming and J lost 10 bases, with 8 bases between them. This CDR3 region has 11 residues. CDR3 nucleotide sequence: TGTGCCAGCACCGAGGGGTCACCCCTCCACTTT. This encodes CASTEGSPLHF.

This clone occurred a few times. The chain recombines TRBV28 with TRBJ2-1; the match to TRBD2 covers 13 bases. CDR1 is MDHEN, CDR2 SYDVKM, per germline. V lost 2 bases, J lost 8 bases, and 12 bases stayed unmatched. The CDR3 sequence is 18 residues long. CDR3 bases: TGTGCCAGCAGTTTAAGCCCTCGGACTAGCGGGAGTTATGATGAGCAGTTCTTC. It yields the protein CASSLSPRTSGSYDEQFF. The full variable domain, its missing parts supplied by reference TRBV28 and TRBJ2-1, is DVKVTQSSRYLVKRTGEKVFLECVQDMDHENMFWYRQDPGLGLRLIYFSYDVKMKEKGDIPEGYSVSREKKERFSLILESASTNQTSMYLCASSLSPRTSGSYDEQFFGPGTRLTVL.

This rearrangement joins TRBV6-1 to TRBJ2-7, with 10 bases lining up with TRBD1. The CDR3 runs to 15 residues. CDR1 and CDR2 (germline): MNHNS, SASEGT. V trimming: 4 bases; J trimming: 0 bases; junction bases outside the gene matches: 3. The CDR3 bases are TGTGCCAGCAGTGCGGGGACAGGGGCCTCCTACGAGCAGTACTTC. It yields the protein CASSAGTGASYEQYF.

The CDR3: CASSYQQGWDYGYTF. CDR3 DNA: TGTGCCAGCAGTTACCAACAGGGATGGGACTATGGCTACACCTTC. The chain couples TRBV6-5 to TRBJ1-2, with TRBD1 as a possible D gene (6 bases). The CDR3 consists of 15 residues. CDR1 MNHEY and CDR2 SVGAGI come from the germline V gene. Trimming took off 2 bases at V and 3 bases at J, with 13 bases between the two ends.

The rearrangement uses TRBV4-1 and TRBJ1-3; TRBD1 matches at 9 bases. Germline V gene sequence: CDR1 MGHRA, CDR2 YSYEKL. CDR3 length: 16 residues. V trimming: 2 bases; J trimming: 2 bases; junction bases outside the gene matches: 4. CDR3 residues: CASSQTGTGTGNTIYF. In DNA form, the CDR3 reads TGCGCCAGCAGCCAAACCGGGACAGGGACTGGAAACACCATATATTTT.

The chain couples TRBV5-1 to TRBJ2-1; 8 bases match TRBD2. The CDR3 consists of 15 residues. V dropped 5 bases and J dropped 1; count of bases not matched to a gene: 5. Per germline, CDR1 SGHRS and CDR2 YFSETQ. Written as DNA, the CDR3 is TGCGCCAGCAGTCTTAGCGGGATTTCCTACAATGAGCAGTTCTTC. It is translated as CASSLSGISYNEQFF.

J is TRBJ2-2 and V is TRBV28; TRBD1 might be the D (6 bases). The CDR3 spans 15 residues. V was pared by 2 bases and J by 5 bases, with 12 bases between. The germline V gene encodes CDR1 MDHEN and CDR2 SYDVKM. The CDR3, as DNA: TGTGCCAGCAGTTTAGGATGGGGGCGGACCGGGGAGCTGTTTTTT. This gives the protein CASSLGWGRTGELFF.

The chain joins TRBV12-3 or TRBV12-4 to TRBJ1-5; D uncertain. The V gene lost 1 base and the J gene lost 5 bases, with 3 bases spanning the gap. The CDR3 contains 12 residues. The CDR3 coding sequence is TGTGCCAGCAGTTTAGGGGATCAGCCCCAGCATTTT. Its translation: CASSLGDQPQHF.

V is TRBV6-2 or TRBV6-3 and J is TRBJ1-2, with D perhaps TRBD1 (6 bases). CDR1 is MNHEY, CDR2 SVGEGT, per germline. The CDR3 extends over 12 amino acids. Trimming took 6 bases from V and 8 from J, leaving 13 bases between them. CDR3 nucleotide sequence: TGTGCCAGCAGCCAACAGGGTTGGGGCTACACCTTC. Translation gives CASSQQGWGYTF.

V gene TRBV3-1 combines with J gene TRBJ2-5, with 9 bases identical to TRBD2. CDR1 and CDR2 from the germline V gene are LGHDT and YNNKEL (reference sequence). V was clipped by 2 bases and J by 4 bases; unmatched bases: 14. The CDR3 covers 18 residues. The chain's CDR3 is CASSQLGGGRAEVETQYF. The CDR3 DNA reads TGTGCCAGCAGCCAACTGGGGGGCGGGAGGGCCGAGGTAGAGACCCAGTACTTC.

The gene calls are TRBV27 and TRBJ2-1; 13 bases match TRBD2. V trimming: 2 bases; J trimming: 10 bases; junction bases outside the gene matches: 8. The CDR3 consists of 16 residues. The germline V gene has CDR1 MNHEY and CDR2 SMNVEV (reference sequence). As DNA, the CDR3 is TGTGCCAGCAGTTTACCCCCCGGACTAGCGGGAGAGGAGCAGTTCTTC. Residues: CASSLPPGLAGEEQFF.

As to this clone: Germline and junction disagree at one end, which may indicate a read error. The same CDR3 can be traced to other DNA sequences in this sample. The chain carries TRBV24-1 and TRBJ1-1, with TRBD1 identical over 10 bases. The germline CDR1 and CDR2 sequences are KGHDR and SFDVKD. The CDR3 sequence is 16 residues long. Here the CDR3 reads CATSDGTGARNTEAFF. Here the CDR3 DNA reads TGTGCCACCAGTGATGGGACAGGGGCCCGAAACACTGAAGCCTTCTTT.

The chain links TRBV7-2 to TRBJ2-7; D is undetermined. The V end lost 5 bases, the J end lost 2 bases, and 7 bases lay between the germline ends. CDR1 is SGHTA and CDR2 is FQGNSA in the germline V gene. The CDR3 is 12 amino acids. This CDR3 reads CASSRTTYEQYF. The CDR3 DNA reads TGTGCCAGCAGCCGGACCACCTACGAGCAGTACTTC.

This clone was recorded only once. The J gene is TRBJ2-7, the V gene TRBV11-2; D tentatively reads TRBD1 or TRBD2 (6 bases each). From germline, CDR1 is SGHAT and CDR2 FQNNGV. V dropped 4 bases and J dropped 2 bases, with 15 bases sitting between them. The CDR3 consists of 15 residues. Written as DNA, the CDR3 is TGTGCCAGCAGCTCAAGGGGGGCAGGCACCTACGAGCAGTACTTC. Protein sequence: CASSSRGAGTYEQYF.

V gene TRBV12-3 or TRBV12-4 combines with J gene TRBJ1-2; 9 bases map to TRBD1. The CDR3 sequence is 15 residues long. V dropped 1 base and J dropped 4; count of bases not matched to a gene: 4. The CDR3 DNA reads TGTGCCAGCAGTTTAGGGGGACAGGGATCCTATGGCTACACCTTC. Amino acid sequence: CASSLGGQGSYGYTF.

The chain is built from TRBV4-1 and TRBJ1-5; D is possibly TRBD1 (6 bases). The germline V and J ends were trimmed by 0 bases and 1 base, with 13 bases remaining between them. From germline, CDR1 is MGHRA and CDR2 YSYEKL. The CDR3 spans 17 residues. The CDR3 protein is CASSQEAPQGSNQPQHF. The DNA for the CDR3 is TGCGCCAGCAGCCAAGAAGCCCCGCAGGGGAGCAATCAGCCCCAGCATTTT.